This TCR beta chain was sequenced during a study of early T cells in non-severe SARS-CoV-2 infection. This clonotype was seen repeatedly, ten times or more. TCRdb recomputed calls from the 5' RACE reads with MiXCR, one row per CDR3 protein. The data show 90,000 to 120,000 distinct CDR3 sequences, around 10% seen once. The TCR originated in an adult who was a healthcare worker with PCR-confirmed SARS-CoV-2 infection or an uninfected control (not recorded which). The sequencing sample was made of whole blood.

In DNA, the CDR3 is TGTGCCAGCAGCTTAGGCCGCGCCTACGAGCAGTACTTC. Protein: CASSLGRAYEQYF. V gene TRBV7-2 combines with J gene TRBJ2-7; D gene ambiguous. The CDR3 is made up of 13 amino acids. V was shortened by 1 base and J by 2 bases, with 6 bases between the two germline ends. CDR1 is SGHTA and CDR2 is FQGNSA in the germline V gene.